The 27 T cell receptor beta chains below were found in one sample sequenced in a study of cytomegalovirus exposure and HLA in healthy donors. PCR involved 60 Vbeta and 13 Jbeta primers. Generated by immunoSEQ multiplex PCR, the TCRdb table keeps only in-frame clones and is missing some. The repertoire holds about 87,000 clones, 7.6% seen once, with about 2% in the top ten. Source material: PBMCs. The receptors originated from a man aged 50 to 59 in good health and CMV-seronegative.

This clone has only a few counts. The genes are TRBV4-2 and TRBJ2-2; D is possibly TRBD1 (5 bases). Trimming left V 1 base short and J 6 bases short, with 6 bases between. Germline CDR1 is LGHNA and CDR2 is YNFKEQ. The CDR3 sequence is 13 residues long. CDR3 nucleotide sequence: TGTGCCAGCAGCCAAGGACAGTCCGGGGAGCTGTTTTTT. It codes for CASSQGQSGELFF.

This clone showed up just a few times. This sequence joins TRBV19 and TRBJ2-7; TRBD1 matches at 9 bases. In germline, CDR1 is LNHDA, CDR2 SQIVND (reference sequence). The CDR3 runs 14 residues. J gave up 2 bases and V 5 bases, and 4 bases lay outside the gene matches. The CDR3: CASSPGQGTYEQYF. In nucleotides, the CDR3 is TGTGCCAGTAGTCCGGGACAGGGAACCTACGAGCAGTACTTC. The full variable domain, completed using reference TRBV19 and TRBJ2-7, is DGGITQSPKYLFRKEGQNVTLSCEQNLNHDAMYWYRQDPGQGLRLIYYSQIVNDFQKGDIAEGYSVSREKKESFPLTVTSAQKNPTAFYLCASSPGQGTYEQYFGPGTRLTVT.

The table lists this clone with a few counts. This sequence joins TRBV14 and TRBJ2-5; TRBD2 agrees at 8 bases. CDR1 and CDR2 from the germline V gene are SGHDN and FVKESK. The CDR3 sequence is 19 residues long. V dropped 0 bases and J dropped 1; count of bases not matched to a gene: 13. CDR3 DNA sequence: TGTGCCAGCAGCCAAGAGGTTTCCAGCGGGAGAGTAAGCCAAGAGACCCAGTACTTC. Amino acid sequence: CASSQEVSSGRVSQETQYF.

This clone was detected a few times. CDR3 loop: CASSLLPTTGGPNYNEQFF. The CDR3 bases are TGTGCCAGCAGTTTACTACCTACTACGGGGGGGCCTAACTACAATGAGCAGTTCTTC. This chain joins TRBV28 and TRBJ2-1; 8 nucleotides line up with TRBD2. This CDR3 has 19 amino acids. Germline-derived CDR1 and CDR2 are MDHEN and SYDVKM. Losses at the gene ends were 2 bases for V and 3 bases for J; bases not matched to a gene: 15.

The rearrangement links TRBV19 to TRBJ2-2; D may be TRBD2 (6 bases). There are 12 residues in the CDR3. Deletions cut 10 bases from V and 6 bases from J, with 12 bases between. The V gene's germline CDR1 is LNHDA and CDR2 SQIVND (reference sequence). This CDR3 reads CATNWRAGELFF. In DNA form, the CDR3 reads TGTGCCACCAACTGGAGGGCCGGGGAGCTGTTTTTT. Full variable domain (outside the CDR3, taken from reference TRBV19 and TRBJ2-2): DGGITQSPKYLFRKEGQNVTLSCEQNLNHDAMYWYRQDPGQGLRLIYYSQIVNDFQKGDIAEGYSVSREKKESFPLTVTSAQKNPTAFYLCATNWRAGELFFGEGSRLTVL.

This clone turned up a few times. The rearrangement uses TRBV2 and TRBJ2-7, with unresolved D. V lost 3 bases and J lost 0, with 6 bases in between. The germline V gene has CDR1 SNHLY and CDR2 FYNNEI. The CDR3 has 13 amino acids. The DNA for the CDR3 is TGTGCCAGCAGTGACAGAAGCTCCTACGAGCAGTACTTC. It translates to CASSDRSSYEQYF.

The sample holds a few counts of this clone. The chain is built from TRBV7-9 and TRBJ1-1; no firm D call. Germline values: CDR1 SEHNR, CDR2 FQNEAQ (reference sequence). The V and J ends lost 4 bases and 0 bases respectively, with 9 bases between them. The CDR3 has 14 amino acids. CDR3: CASSSSVMNTEAFF. The CDR3 bases are TGTGCCAGCAGCTCTTCGGTCATGAACACTGAAGCTTTCTTT. Full variable domain (rest looked up from reference TRBV7-9 and TRBJ1-1): DTGVSQNPRHKITKRGQNVTFRCDPISEHNRLYWYRQTLGQGPEFLTYFQNEAQLEKSRLLSDRFSAERPKGSFSTLEIQRTEQGDSAMYLCASSSSVMNTEAFFGQGTRLTVV.

The chain is built from TRBV6-4 and TRBJ2-2; TRBD1 matches 8 bases. The CDR3 totals 15 residues. Germline trimming cut 4 bases from V and 6 bases from J; bases unmatched to any gene: 7. Germline CDR1 and CDR2: MRHNA and SNTAGT. The DNA of the CDR3 is TGTGCCAGCAGTGGCGGGGCAGGGGGCCCCGGGGAGCTGTTTTTT. Protein sequence: CASSGGAGGPGELFF.

This sequence joins TRBV20-1 and TRBJ1-2, with D unclear. There are 10 residues in the CDR3. The ends were cut back, 3 bases at V and 6 bases at J, with 5 bases in the middle. CDR1 is DFQATT and CDR2 is SNEGSKA in the germline V gene (reference sequence). As DNA, the CDR3 is TGCAGTGCTAGTACTGATGGCTACACCTTC. Translation gives CSASTDGYTF.

The chain uses TRBV6-5 and TRBJ1-1; no firm D call. Germline V gene lookup returns CDR1 MNHEY and CDR2 SVGAGI. V lost 5 bases and J 0 bases, leaving 10 bases between the germline ends. The CDR3 loop spans 14 amino acids. The CDR3 loop is CASSEGRMNTEAFF. DNA of the CDR3: TGTGCCAGCAGTGAGGGCAGAATGAACACTGAAGCTTTCTTT.

This clone was recorded a few times. This rearrangement joins TRBV11-2 to TRBJ2-5; 8 bases match TRBD1. Losses at the gene ends were 5 bases for V and 1 base for J; bases not matched to a gene: 6. The CDR3 runs to 15 residues. CDR1 SGHAT and CDR2 FQNNGV come from the germline V gene. CDR3 in DNA: TGTGCCAGCAGCATCAGGACAGGGTTCCAAGAGACCCAGTACTTC. Protein: CASSIRTGFQETQYF.

This clone was counted only a few times. The rearrangement uses TRBV7-9 and TRBJ2-1; 11 positions agree with TRBD2. From germline, CDR1 is SEHNR and CDR2 FQNEAQ (reference sequence). The CDR3 is 15 amino acids. Trimming at V came to 4 bases and at J to 6 bases, leaving 5 bases not matched to a gene. The CDR3: CASSSTSGGRNEQFF. The CDR3 nucleotides are TGTGCCAGCAGCTCAACTAGCGGGGGCCGCAATGAGCAGTTCTTC.

This clone has only a few counts. The chain joins TRBV7-9 to TRBJ1-2; D may be TRBD1 (5 bases). This CDR3 has 17 amino acids. Germline CDR1 and CDR2: SEHNR and FQNEAQ (reference sequence). V lost 2 bases and J lost 8, with 24 bases in between. CDR3 loop: CASSLQGLNGLPEGYTF. In DNA form, the CDR3 reads TGTGCCAGCAGCTTACAGGGCCTCAACGGGTTGCCGGAAGGCTACACCTTC.

This clone was detected a few times. The V call is TRBV2, the J call TRBJ2-3; weak D call: TRBD1 (5 bases). The V end lost 6 bases, the J end lost 3 bases, and 7 bases lay between the germline ends. This CDR3 is built from 12 residues. Looked up from germline, CDR1 is SNHLY and CDR2 is FYNNEI. The CDR3 sequence is CASRDITDTQYF. Written as DNA, the CDR3 is TGTGCCAGCAGGGACATAACAGATACGCAGTATTTT.

The rearrangement uses TRBV7-3 and TRBJ2-7, with D maybe TRBD1 (6 bases). The germline gives CDR1 SGHTA, CDR2 FQGTGA. This CDR3 contains 19 residues. The V and J ends lost 2 bases and 1 base respectively, with 24 bases between them. The CDR3 loop is CASSLRITPTGPQSYEQYF. The CDR3 DNA follows: TGTGCCAGCAGCTTACGGATAACCCCCACAGGGCCTCAATCCTACGAGCAGTACTTC.

This clone has just a few counts. The V gene is TRBV10-2, the J gene TRBJ2-2; 9 positions agree with TRBD2. The V gene end was trimmed by 3 bases and the J gene end by 4 bases; junction bases not matched to a gene: 6. Germline-derived CDR1 and CDR2 are WSHSY and SAAADI. The CDR3 is 16 residues long. CDR3 bases: TGCGCCAGCAGTGAAGGGCTAGCGGGACCCACCGGGGAGCTGTTTTTT. Translated, it gives CASSEGLAGPTGELFF.

The table lists this clone with a few counts. J is TRBJ2-5 and V is TRBV29-1; D may be TRBD1 (7 bases). The germline CDR1 and CDR2 sequences are SQVTM and ANQGSEA. CDR3 size: 16 residues. V shed 8 bases and J shed 2 bases, with 24 bases lying between them. DNA for the CDR3: TGCAGCCATCTAGACCAGGGGGACTTACCTCAAGAGACCCAGTACTTC. It translates to CSHLDQGDLPQETQYF.

This chain joins TRBV5-1 and TRBJ2-1, with 13 bases that match TRBD2. Germline trimming cut 4 bases from V and 7 bases from J; bases unmatched to any gene: 5. Germline CDR1 is SGHRS and CDR2 is YFSETQ. The CDR3 runs to 15 residues. CDR3 amino acids: CASSPGLAGRNEQFF. DNA for the CDR3: TGCGCCAGCAGCCCGGGACTAGCGGGGCGTAATGAGCAGTTCTTC.

This clone occurred a few times. The chain joins TRBV19 to TRBJ1-1, with a weak D call TRBD1 (5 bases). V lost 5 bases, J lost 0 bases, and 13 bases lay in between. The CDR3 spans 15 residues. CDR1 LNHDA and CDR2 SQIVND come from the germline V gene (reference sequence). CDR3 sequence reads: CASSVGAHMNTEAFF. Here the CDR3 DNA reads TGTGCCAGTAGTGTAGGGGCACATATGAACACTGAAGCTTTCTTT.

This clone was observed a handful of times. V gene TRBV4-1 combines with J gene TRBJ1-1, with a possible D match to TRBD1 (5 bases). CDR1 is MGHRA and CDR2 is YSYEKL in the germline V gene. Trimming removed 2 bases at V and 11 bases at J, with 15 bases between. This CDR3 comprises 13 residues. CDR3 bases: TGCGCCAGCAGCCAAATCACGGGGGGTCGGGCTTTCTTT. Translated, it gives CASSQITGGRAFF.

This clone has just a few counts. This chain joins TRBV28 and TRBJ1-1, with 9 bases identical to TRBD1. J was trimmed by 4 bases and V by 4 bases; bases with no gene match: 4. The germline CDR1 and CDR2 sequences are MDHEN and SYDVKM. The CDR3 is 14 residues long. The CDR3 DNA reads TGTGCCAGCAGTTCACAGGGGGCCGGCACTGAAGCTTTCTTT. Its translation: CASSSQGAGTEAFF.

This clone has just a few counts. This rearrangement joins TRBV9 to TRBJ1-1; D is unclear. CDR1 and CDR2 from the germline V gene are SGDLS and YYNGEE. Trimming pared 0 bases from V and 8 bases from J, leaving 11 bases between. CDR3 length: 13 residues. The CDR3, as DNA: TGTGCCAGCAGCGTAGAACCAGGAAACGAAGCTTTCTTT. As protein: CASSVEPGNEAFF.

A few counts support this clone. The chain joins TRBV7-6 to TRBJ2-7; 12 bases match TRBD2. J lost 7 bases, V lost 5 bases, and 12 bases had no gene match. This CDR3 has 16 residues. Germline values: CDR1 SGHVS, CDR2 FNYEAQ. In DNA form, the CDR3 reads TGTGCCAGCAGCACTAGACTAGCGGGAGATCTGGAAGAGCAGTACTTC. Its translation: CASSTRLAGDLEEQYF. Drawing the rest from reference TRBV7-6 and TRBJ2-7, the complete variable domain is GAGVSQSPRYKVTKRGQDVALRCDPISGHVSLYWYRQALGQGPEFLTYFNYEAQQDKSGLPNDRFSAERPEGSISTLTIQRTEQRDSAMYRCASSTRLAGDLEEQYFGPGTRLTVT.

The chain employs TRBV7-9 and TRBJ2-7; a possible D gene is TRBD1 (6 bases). CDR1 and CDR2 from the germline V gene are SEHNR and FQNEAQ (reference sequence). V was cut by 2 bases and J by 4 bases, with 6 bases left in between. The CDR3 has 12 residues. The CDR3: CASSLQGYEQYF. The CDR3 DNA is TGTGCCAGCAGCTTACAGGGGTACGAGCAGTACTTC.

V and J are TRBV27 and TRBJ2-6; 9 bases line up with TRBD1. CDR3 size: 17 residues. Per the germline V gene, CDR1 is MNHEY and CDR2 is SMNVEV (reference sequence). With V trimmed by 5 bases and J by 0 bases, 5 bases remained unmatched. The CDR3 loop reads CASSPDRGTSGANVLTF. The CDR3 nucleotides read TGTGCCAGCAGTCCAGACAGGGGGACCTCTGGGGCCAACGTCCTGACTTTC. The full variable domain, its missing parts supplied by reference TRBV27 and TRBJ2-6, is EAQVTQNPRYLITVTGKKLTVTCSQNMNHEYMSWYRQDPGLGLRQIYYSMNVEVTDKGDVPEGYKVSRKEKRNFPLILESPSPNQTSLYFCASSPDRGTSGANVLTFGAGSRLTVL.

This clone was detected a few times. V gene TRBV5-1 combines with J gene TRBJ2-7, with D hard to call. This CDR3 has 13 amino acids. CDR1 is SGHRS and CDR2 is YFSETQ in the germline V gene. Trimming pared 2 bases from V and 2 bases from J, leaving 8 bases between. The CDR3 DNA follows: TGCGCCAGCAGCTTTCGAACGGCCTACGAGCAGTACTTC. Protein sequence: CASSFRTAYEQYF.

The chain uses TRBV4-3 and TRBJ1-1, with 10 bases that match TRBD1. The V and J ends lost 3 bases and 6 bases, in that order; junction bases with no gene match: 4. Germline loops: CDR1 LGHNA, CDR2 YSLEER. The length of the CDR3 is 14 residues. In DNA, the CDR3 is TGCGCCAGCAGCCAGGGACAGGGGAGGGCTGAAGCTTTCTTT. It encodes CASSQGQGRAEAFF.